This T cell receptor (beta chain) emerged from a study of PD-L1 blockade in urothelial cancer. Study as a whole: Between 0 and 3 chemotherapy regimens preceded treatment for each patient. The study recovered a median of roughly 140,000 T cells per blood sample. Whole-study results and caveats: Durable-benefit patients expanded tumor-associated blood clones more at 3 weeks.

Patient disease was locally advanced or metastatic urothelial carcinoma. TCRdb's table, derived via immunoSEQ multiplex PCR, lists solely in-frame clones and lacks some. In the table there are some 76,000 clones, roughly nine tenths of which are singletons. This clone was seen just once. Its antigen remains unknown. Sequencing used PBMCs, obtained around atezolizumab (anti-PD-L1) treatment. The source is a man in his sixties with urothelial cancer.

CDR3 in DNA: TGTGCCAGCAGCCTCCGGACAGGGCCTTTACAAGAGACCCAGTACTTC. Amino acid sequence: CASSLRTGPLQETQYF. The chain recombines TRBV7-8 with TRBJ2-5, with 8 bases matching TRBD1. V shed 5 bases and J 2 bases; nucleotides not matched to a gene: 10. The CDR3 runs to 16 residues. CDR1 SGHVS and CDR2 FQNEAQ come from the germline V gene.